These T cell receptor beta chains were read from a single sample in a study of blood T cell repertoires in COVID-19. Produced via immunoSEQ multiplex PCR; TCRdb's table is partial and in-frame only. The profile covers more than 250,000 clones, with around 90% appearing a single time and about 0.7% taken by the ten largest. Input material: peripheral blood. The source is a human donor in a cohort sampled during active COVID-19. CDR3s leave out the opening cysteine and the closing phenylalanine or tryptophan. Each record gives: V gene, CDR3 protein.

TRBV6-4	ASSLSLDDSGANVLT
TRBV4-2	ASSQGLAYEQY
TRBV2	ASSVEGSGNTIY
TRBV6-4	ASSESGGWITEAF
TRBV2	ASTRRERSYEQY
TRBV3-1/TRBV3-2	ASSQDKREGHFEQF
TRBV6-4	ASRVEGNTDTQY
TRBV15	ATRHPRGSNEKLF
TRBV21-1	ASSTGPGGHRDEQY
TRBV28	ASRPAGDRGMNYGYT
TRBV19	ASSWVGTGTDGYT
TRBV6-5	ASREDSSLSH
TRBV6-5	ASSYSMGGRGYGYT
TRBV4-1	ASSHPPQY
TRBV11-2	ASSLDVGGGTGSPLH
TRBV4-3	ASSQEHVYEQY
TRBV7-9	ASSLSGGPYEQY
TRBV5-1	ASSLEGLQGLGYGYT
TRBV27	ASSPGLGRETQY
TRBV14	ASSQATEGVLHGYT
TRBV7-9	ASSSEGRFGFLRELF
TRBV20-1	SASPSSYNEQF
TRBV12-3/TRBV12-4	ASRGGSAEAF
TRBV4-3	ASSQDPGPTEAF
TRBV29-1	TALTGISSGYT
TRBV6-5	ASSSYGYT
TRBV19	ASTLWGTERNYGYT
TRBV5-1	ASNTPGTYNEQF
TRBV28	AIRMTGGKVSPLH
TRBV10-2	ASIQGNSPLH
TRBV10-3	AISETSGRADTQY
TRBV19	ASSIGEGWDEKLF
TRBV13	ASSYRVNKNGYT
TRBV19	ASTVWAGSGANVLT